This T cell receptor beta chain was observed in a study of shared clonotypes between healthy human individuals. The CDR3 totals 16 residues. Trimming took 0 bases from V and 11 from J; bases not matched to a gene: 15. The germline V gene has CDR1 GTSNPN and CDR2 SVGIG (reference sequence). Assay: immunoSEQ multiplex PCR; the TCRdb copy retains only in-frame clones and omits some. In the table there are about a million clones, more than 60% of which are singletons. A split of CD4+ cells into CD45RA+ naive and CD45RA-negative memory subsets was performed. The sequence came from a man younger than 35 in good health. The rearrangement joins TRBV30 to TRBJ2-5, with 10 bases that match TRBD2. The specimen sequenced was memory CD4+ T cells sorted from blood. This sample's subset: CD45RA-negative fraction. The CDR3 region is CAWSVSSGRRRGEQYF. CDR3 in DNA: TGTGCCTGGAGTGTCTCTAGCGGGAGACGCCGGGGGGAGCAGTACTTC.